This TCR beta chain originates from a study of T-cell reconstitution after alpha-beta-depleted transplantation in children. The CDR3 is 14 amino acids. V lost 3 bases and J lost 4; bases outside the gene matches: 6. CDR1 is KGHSH and CDR2 is LQKENI in the germline V gene. Note on this clonotype: Its antigen remains unknown.

Study results and caveats: Recipient T cells and thymic progenitors that survived were the source of the high TCRbeta diversity seen at day 60 in some patients.

The library targeted TCRbeta and was prepared with unique molecular identifiers. One entry per CDR3 protein, called by TCRdb with MiXCR from the PCR reads. The data show about 510,000 distinct CDR3 sequences, about an eighth seen once. This TCR came from a female patient under 10 years old who had a stem cell transplant for aplastic anemia, so the T cells may come from the graft donor. The gene calls are TRBV18 and TRBJ2-7, with TRBD1 identical over 7 bases. The material sequenced was PBMCs, mostly from graft donor cells, taken 180 days after TCRalphabeta/CD19-depleted stem cell transplant. CDR3 DNA sequence: TGTGCCAGCTCACCGGACAGGACCCGTTACGAGCAGTACTTC. It translates to CASSPDRTRYEQYF.